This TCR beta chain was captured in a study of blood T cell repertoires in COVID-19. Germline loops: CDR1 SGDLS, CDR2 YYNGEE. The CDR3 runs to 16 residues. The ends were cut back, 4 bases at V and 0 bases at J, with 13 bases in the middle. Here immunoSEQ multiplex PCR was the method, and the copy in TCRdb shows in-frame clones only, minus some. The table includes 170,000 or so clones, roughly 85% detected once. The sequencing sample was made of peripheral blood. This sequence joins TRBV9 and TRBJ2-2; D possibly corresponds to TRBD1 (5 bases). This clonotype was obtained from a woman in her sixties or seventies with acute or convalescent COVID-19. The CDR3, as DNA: TGTGCCAGCAGCCAAGGGGCGGAGACGAACACCGGGGAGCTGTTTTTT. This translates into CASSQGAETNTGELFF.